This T cell receptor beta chain derives from a study of CXCR3-negative and CXCR3-positive naive CD8 T cells. Study-wide findings and caveats: TRB CDR3 hydrophobicity was greater in CXCR3-positive naive cells than in CXCR3-negative naive cells.

CDR1 and CDR2 from the germline V gene are SGHAT and FQNNGV. The CDR3 length is 12 residues. On this clonotype itself: The antigen remains unidentified.

The authors prepared UMI-labeled TRB cDNA libraries by 5' RACE. TCRdb reanalyzed the 5' RACE reads, giving one entry per CDR3 protein sequence and no DNA. This sample contains approximately 120,000 distinct CDR3 sequences. The material sequenced was naive CXCR3+ CD8+ T cells from blood. Noted subset: CD45RO-CCR7+CD27+CD95- naive CD8+ T cells expressing CXCR3 (TNR3+). The sequence was collected from a human donor in good health. Some clones in this sample may be carry-over from other donors' samples. The chain is built from TRBV11-2 and TRBJ2-1. The CDR3 sequence is CASSLNNNEQFF.